Below, 10 T cell receptor beta chains from the same sample are listed, as sequenced in a study of beta chain features in type 1 diabetes. No cognate antigen is known for these TCRs. Expressed TCRB transcripts were sequenced, since all the RNA that had been isolated was reverse transcribed. TCRdb's copy holds only in-frame clones and misses some; the assay was immunoSEQ multiplex PCR. The repertoire holds 600,000 to 750,000 clones, with around 11% as singletons. Study-wide results and caveats: Shorter TCRB CDR3s, moderately but significantly so, were found in Type 1 diabetes patients in all four CD4+ subsets.

Sequenced input: naive CD4+ T cells from blood. All receptors come from a man younger than 40 with type 1 diabetes.

This clone was observed a handful of times. The chain uses TRBV11-3 and TRBJ2-1; D remains ambiguous. Germline CDR1 and CDR2: SGHNT and YENEEA. Trimming shortened V by 1 base and J by 5 bases, and 6 bases separated the two germline ends. The CDR3 loop spans 13 amino acids. The chain's CDR3 is CASSLGADNEQFF. CDR3 in DNA: TGTGCCAGCAGCTTAGGCGCGGACAATGAGCAGTTCTTC.

The chain couples TRBV10-3 to TRBJ2-3, with D perhaps given as TRBD1 or TRBD2 (5 bases each). CDR3 size: 12 residues. Deletions cut 6 bases from V and 4 bases from J, with 8 bases between. Per the germline V gene, CDR1 is ENHRY and CDR2 is SYGVKD. CDR3 sequence (DNA): TGTGCCATCAGCCGGGGCCCAGATACGCAGTATTTT. This sequence encodes CAISRGPDTQYF.

This clone was counted a few times. The rearrangement joins TRBV27 to TRBJ2-5, with 8 nucleotides matching TRBD1. In germline, CDR1 is MNHEY, CDR2 SMNVEV (reference sequence). This CDR3 spans 15 amino acids. The V gene end was trimmed by 5 bases and the J gene end by 5 bases; junction bases not matched to a gene: 10. CDR3 loop: CASSAMDRVLETQYF. CDR3 DNA: TGTGCCAGCAGTGCTATGGACAGGGTTTTGGAGACCCAGTACTTC.

The genes are TRBV6-5 and TRBJ1-1; a weak D match, TRBD1 (5 bases). This CDR3 region has 13 residues. V lost 4 bases, J lost 4 bases, and 10 bases lay in between. Germline CDR1 and CDR2: MNHEY and SVGAGI. For the CDR3, the DNA is TGTGCCAGCAGTTTACGGGACGGCACTGAAGCTTTCTTT. This gives the protein CASSLRDGTEAFF.

This clone appeared a few times. The chain has TRBV29-1 and TRBJ2-5; possible D gene TRBD1, 6 bases. Trimming shortened V by 5 bases and J by 5 bases, and 12 bases separated the two germline ends. CDR3 length equals 12 residues. Germline V gene sequence: CDR1 SQVTM, CDR2 ANQGSEA. As DNA, the CDR3 is TGCAGCGTTCGGACAGTGGGGGAGACCCAGTACTTC. Protein: CSVRTVGETQYF. The full variable domain, with the rest looked up from reference TRBV29-1 and TRBJ2-5, is SAVISQKPSRDICQRGTSLTIQCQVDSQVTMMFWYRQQPGQSLTLIATANQGSEATYESGFVIDKFPISRPNLTFSTLTVSNMSPEDSSIYLCSVRTVGETQYFGPGTRLLVL.

This clone showed up just a few times. The rearrangement joins TRBV2 to TRBJ2-3; 14 bases align to TRBD2. CDR3 size: 16 residues. Germline-derived CDR1 and CDR2 are SNHLY and FYNNEI. With 1 base clipped from V and 5 bases from J, the junction kept 2 bases outside the gene matches. Here the CDR3 DNA reads TGTGCCAGCAGTGAAGGACTAGCGGGGGGGCAAGATACGCAGTATTTT. This encodes CASSEGLAGGQDTQYF.

Note on this clone: The same CDR3 also results from other DNA sequences found in this sample. The chain joins TRBV2 to TRBJ1-4; D ambiguous. The germline V gene has CDR1 SNHLY and CDR2 FYNNEI. V lost 3 bases to trimming and J lost 0 bases, with 5 bases between them. This CDR3 has 14 residues. In DNA, the CDR3 is TGTGCCAGCAGTGAGGGAACAACTAATGAAAAACTGTTTTTT. Translating it yields CASSEGTTNEKLFF.

This clone was counted between two and nine times. The V call is TRBV5-1, the J call TRBJ1-2; the D gene is possibly TRBD1 (5 bases). Trimming left V 0 bases short and J 2 bases short, with 14 bases between. The CDR3 runs 16 residues. Germline CDR1 SGHRS, CDR2 YFSETQ. CDR3 nucleotides: TGCGCCAGCAGCTTGGGCATGGGGACGGAGAACTATGGCTACACCTTC. It translates to CASSLGMGTENYGYTF.

The V call is TRBV28, the J call TRBJ1-2; D is ambiguous. The CDR3 loop spans 11 amino acids. Germline V lookup: CDR1 MDHEN, CDR2 SYDVKM. Trimming took 8 bases from V and 2 from J, leaving 6 bases between them. The CDR3 spells CASGINYGYTF. DNA of the CDR3: TGTGCCAGCGGAATAAACTATGGCTACACCTTC.

CDR3 protein: CASSEWVASGGYTF. For the CDR3, the DNA is TGTGCCAGCAGTGAATGGGTGGCCTCCGGAGGCTACACCTTC. V is TRBV2 and J is TRBJ1-2; unclear D gene. CDR1 and CDR2 (germline): SNHLY, FYNNEI. The CDR3 sequence is 14 residues long. With 2 bases removed from V and 8 bases from J, the gap between germline ends came to 15 bases. The full variable domain, with the rest looked up from reference TRBV2 and TRBJ1-2, is EPEVTQTPSHQVTQMGQEVILRCVPISNHLYFYWYRQILGQKVEFLVSFYNNEISEKSEIFDDQFSVERPDGSNFTLKIRSTKLEDSAMYFCASSEWVASGGYTFGSGTRLTVV.